The 26 T cell receptor beta chains reported below all come from one sample, sequenced in a study of early T cells in non-severe SARS-CoV-2 infection. TCRdb redid the calling of the 5' RACE reads with MiXCR, one entry per CDR3 protein. The sample holds about 48,000 distinct CDR3 sequences, about 7.8% seen once. The source material was whole blood. These receptors originate from an adult who was a healthcare worker with PCR-confirmed SARS-CoV-2 infection or an uninfected control (not recorded which).

This clonotype was counted a few times. This sequence joins TRBV24-1 and TRBJ2-3, with D perhaps TRBD1 (6 bases). V was trimmed by 3 bases and J by 5 bases, leaving 8 bases between them. Germline V gives CDR1 KGHDR, CDR2 SFDVKD. This CDR3 is built from 13 residues. CDR3 in amino acids: CATSDEGVDTQYF. The CDR3 coding sequence is TGTGCCACCAGTGATGAGGGGGTAGATACGCAGTATTTT.

This clonotype was counted at least ten times. The rearrangement joins TRBV28 to TRBJ2-4, with D possibly matching TRBD1 (6 bases). From germline, CDR1 is MDHEN and CDR2 SYDVKM. This CDR3 has 12 amino acids. Trimming left V 6 bases short and J 13 bases short, with 16 bases between. The CDR3 region has the DNA TGTGCCAGCAGGACGGGTAACGGACAGCAGTACTTC. Its protein product is CASRTGNGQQYF.

There are many counts of this clonotype. The rearrangement joins TRBV5-4 to TRBJ2-3, with D hard to call. The ends were cut back, 0 bases at V and 0 bases at J, with 8 bases in the middle. The CDR3 has 15 residues. Germline V gives CDR1 SGHNT, CDR2 YYREEE (reference sequence). In nucleotides, the CDR3 is TGTGCCAGCAGCTTGGTCAGTGCTAGCACAGATACGCAGTATTTT. Translating gives CASSLVSASTDTQYF.

This clonotype was detected only a few times. The rearrangement joins TRBV6-1 to TRBJ2-1; 7 bases align to TRBD2. Germline CDR1 is MNHNS and CDR2 is SASEGT. Trimming at V came to 6 bases and at J to 4 bases, leaving 24 bases not matched to a gene. CDR3 size: 20 residues. The CDR3 bases are TGTGCCAGCAGCGTACCCCGGCGGGGGAAAGGGGAGAGGGGTTACAATGAGCAGTTCTTC. Translation: CASSVPRRGKGERGYNEQFF.

This clonotype was recorded many times. The rearrangement joins TRBV2 to TRBJ1-2; 7 nucleotides agree with TRBD1. Germline CDR1 is SNHLY and CDR2 is FYNNEI. Trimming removed 2 bases from V and 0 bases from J; junction bases left unmatched: 9. There are 17 residues in the CDR3. The DNA for the CDR3 is TGTGCCAGCAGTGAATGGGACAGTGGGAGATCTAACTATGGCTACACCTTC. This encodes CASSEWDSGRSNYGYTF. The full variable domain, in which reference TRBV2 and TRBJ1-2 provide the parts outside the CDR3, is EPEVTQTPSHQVTQMGQEVILRCVPISNHLYFYWYRQILGQKVEFLVSFYNNEISEKSEIFDDQFSVERPDGSNFTLKIRSTKLEDSAMYFCASSEWDSGRSNYGYTFGSGTRLTVV.

The rearrangement uses TRBV5-1 and TRBJ1-2; possible D gene TRBD1, 5 bases. Trimming left V 0 bases short and J 7 bases short, with 10 bases between. The CDR3 contains 13 residues. Germline values: CDR1 SGHRS, CDR2 YFSETQ. Written as DNA, the CDR3 is TGCGCCAGCAGCTTGGAAGGGGCGGGTGGCTACACCTTC. Translation gives CASSLEGAGGYTF. Full variable domain (remainder filled in from reference TRBV5-1 and TRBJ1-2): KAGVTQTPRYLIKTRGQQVTLSCSPISGHRSVSWYQQTPGQGLQFLFEYFSETQRNKGNFPGRFSGRQFSNSRSEMNVSTLELGDSALYLCASSLEGAGGYTFGSGTRLTVV.

This clonotype was detected ten times or more. J is TRBJ1-5 and V is TRBV10-2; TRBD1 might be the D (5 bases). The CDR3 is made up of 13 amino acids. The germline V and J ends were trimmed by 0 bases and 6 bases, with 6 bases remaining between them. Looked up from germline, CDR1 is WSHSY and CDR2 is SAAADI. Here the CDR3 DNA reads TGCGCCAGCAGTGAGTCCGGGGGTCAGCCCCAGCATTTT. This sequence encodes CASSESGGQPQHF.

A remark on this clonotype: A much larger clone lies one base from this, so it may be a read error. V and J are TRBV6-5 and TRBJ1-2; no firm D call. Germline V CDR1 and CDR2: MNHEY, SVGAGI. The CDR3 extends over 12 amino acids. CDR3 DNA sequence: TGTGCCAGCAGTTTCTTAGGCTATGGCTGCACCTTC. It translates to CASSFLGYGCTF.

This clonotype was observed at least ten times. The chain's CDR3 is CASSLDGNYGYTF. CDR3 nucleotide sequence: TGCGCCAGCAGCTTGGACGGAAACTATGGCTACACCTTC. The chain employs TRBV5-1 and TRBJ1-2; D uncertain. V lost 0 bases, J lost 2 bases, and 5 bases lay in between. Germline assignment: CDR1 SGHRS and CDR2 YFSETQ. The CDR3 is 13 residues long.

This clonotype has more than one count but fewer than ten. This rearrangement joins TRBV20-1 to TRBJ2-5, with 7 bases matching TRBD1. The CDR3 extends over 14 amino acids. V shed 5 bases, J shed 4 bases, and the junction held 10 bases outside the gene matches. Germline V gene sequence: CDR1 DFQATT, CDR2 SNEGSKA (reference sequence). The DNA for the CDR3 is TGCAGTGCTCAGCGACAGGGCCCTGGAGAGACCCAGTACTTC. It is translated as CSAQRQGPGETQYF.

The genes are TRBV6-2 or TRBV6-3 and TRBJ2-2; D gene uncertain. The CDR3 loop spans 16 amino acids. Germline V lookup: CDR1 MNHEY, CDR2 SVGEGT. V was clipped by 10 bases and J by 4 bases, with 22 bases between them. CDR3 sequence: CATRPLKWSGTGELFF. The CDR3 DNA is TGTGCCACGAGACCACTAAAATGGAGTGGCACCGGGGAGCTGTTTTTT.

The table lists this clonotype with many counts. This rearrangement joins TRBV7-9 to TRBJ1-5; D remains ambiguous. The CDR3 length is 14 residues. The ends were cut back, 1 base at V and 5 bases at J, with 9 bases in the middle. Germline V gives CDR1 SEHNR, CDR2 FQNEAQ (reference sequence). Here the CDR3 reads CASSLEPVYQPQHF. The CDR3 DNA sequence: TGTGCCAGCAGCTTAGAACCCGTTTATCAGCCCCAGCATTTT.

This clonotype was found a few times. The gene calls are TRBV7-2 and TRBJ2-3; TRBD2 matches at 8 bases. Germline V gene lookup returns CDR1 SGHTA and CDR2 FQGNSA. The CDR3 length is 16 residues. V was pared by 2 bases and J by 2 bases, with 6 bases of the junction left unmatched. The CDR3 region has the DNA TGTGCCAGCAGCTTAACGTGGACTAGCCCCACAGATACGCAGTATTTT. The encoded protein is CASSLTWTSPTDTQYF.

This clonotype was detected only a few times. This chain connects TRBV15 to TRBJ1-5; no clear D gene. The CDR3 runs 14 residues. Germline V lookup: CDR1 LNHNV, CDR2 YYDKDF (reference sequence). V was pared by 5 bases and J by 4 bases, with 12 bases between. As DNA, the CDR3 is TGTGCCACCAGCCCCACTCCAGGTAATCAGCCCCAGCATTTT. Amino acid sequence: CATSPTPGNQPQHF.

This clonotype is labeled large. The chain recombines TRBV9 with TRBJ1-5; D is undetermined. This CDR3 is built from 15 residues. Germline V gene sequence: CDR1 SGDLS, CDR2 YYNGEE. V was trimmed by 0 bases and J by 0 bases, leaving 7 bases between them. CDR3 sequence (DNA): TGTGCCAGCAGCGTAGGCCCGCTTAGCAATCAGCCCCAGCATTTT. It specifies CASSVGPLSNQPQHF.

V usage is TRBV20-1 and J usage is TRBJ1-6; the D is unclear. Trimming took off 0 bases at V and 0 bases at J, with 9 bases between the two ends. The V gene's germline CDR1 is DFQATT and CDR2 SNEGSKA (reference sequence). The CDR3 spans 16 residues. CDR3 region: CSARDSASSYNSPLHF. CDR3 coding DNA: TGCAGTGCTAGAGATTCTGCGAGCTCCTATAATTCACCCCTCCACTTT.

This clonotype was recorded at least ten times. V is TRBV19 and J is TRBJ1-5, with unresolved D. Germline V CDR1 and CDR2: LNHDA, SQIVND (reference sequence). V was trimmed by 3 bases and J by 1 base, leaving 4 bases between them. CDR3 length equals 13 residues. The CDR3 nucleotides are TGTGCCAGTAGTATGGGCAGCAATCAGCCCCAGCATTTT. Translation gives CASSMGSNQPQHF.

This clonotype was observed many times. This chain links TRBV7-9 with TRBJ2-1, with D maybe TRBD2 (6 bases). Germline-derived CDR1 and CDR2 are SEHNR and FQNEAQ (reference sequence). The V gene lost 0 bases and the J gene lost 4 bases, with 10 bases spanning the gap. The CDR3 contains 15 residues. CDR3 region: CASSLAPGTYNEQFF. The CDR3 DNA reads as TGTGCCAGCAGCTTAGCGCCGGGGACTTACAATGAGCAGTTCTTC.

The sample holds many counts of this clonotype. The chain employs TRBV20-1 and TRBJ1-6, with 7 positions matching TRBD1. From germline, CDR1 is DFQATT and CDR2 SNEGSKA (reference sequence). CDR3 length: 18 residues. V lost 4 bases, J lost 4 bases, and 16 bases stayed unmatched. CDR3 sequence: CSATFPGQVDMYNSPLHF. CDR3 bases: TGCAGTGCTACCTTCCCTGGACAGGTTGATATGTATAATTCACCCCTCCACTTT.

The J gene is TRBJ2-1, the V gene TRBV2; TRBD1 aligns across 7 bases. Per the germline V gene, CDR1 is SNHLY and CDR2 is FYNNEI. The trim removed 6 bases at V and 2 bases at J, leaving 7 bases unmatched. The CDR3 contains 15 residues. The CDR3 nucleotides are TGTGCCAGCAGGAAAGGTCAGGGGGCCTACAATGAGCAGTTCTTC. This sequence encodes CASRKGQGAYNEQFF.

This clonotype was found many times. This chain joins TRBV11-2 and TRBJ1-4, with 7 bases fitting TRBD1. Germline-derived CDR1 and CDR2 are SGHAT and FQNNGV. The CDR3 covers 14 residues. Trimming cost V 6 bases and J 4 bases; bases outside gene matches: 5. Here the CDR3 DNA reads TGTGCCAGCAGTCAACAGGGGCTTAATGAAAAACTGTTTTTT. Its translation is CASSQQGLNEKLFF.

This clonotype was counted at least ten times. This chain links TRBV6-2 or TRBV6-3 with TRBJ2-5, with D possibly TRBD1 on 5 matching bases. Germline values: CDR1 MNHEY, CDR2 SVGEGT. The CDR3 extends over 14 amino acids. V was cut by 6 bases and J by 2 bases, with 13 bases left in between. The CDR3 DNA reads as TGTGCCAGCAGGAGGACAAGGTTACAAGAGACCCAGTACTTC. Protein: CASRRTRLQETQYF.

This clonotype occurred many times. The chain recombines TRBV10-2 with TRBJ1-5; possibly TRBD1 for D (5 bases). This CDR3 has 14 amino acids. V dropped 8 bases and J dropped 0 bases, with 11 bases sitting between them. CDR1 and CDR2 from the germline V gene are WSHSY and SAAADI. The CDR3 coding sequence is TGCGCCAGCCGGGACCGTTATAGCAATCAGCCCCAGCATTTT. Encoded protein: CASRDRYSNQPQHF.

This clonotype was recorded a few times. The V gene is TRBV6-2 or TRBV6-3, the J gene TRBJ1-5; TRBD1 might be the D (5 bases). Per germline, CDR1 MNHEY and CDR2 SVGEGT. The CDR3 consists of 20 residues. Trimming stripped 0 bases from V and 4 bases from J, with 25 bases between. The CDR3 region has the DNA TGTGCCAGCAGTTACTCGAGCGGAGGCTCGGGCGACAGTGCTAATCAGCCCCAGCATTTT. This gives the protein CASSYSSGGSGDSANQPQHF.

This clonotype was recorded at least ten times. The rearrangement links TRBV29-1 to TRBJ2-3; TRBD2 matches 11 bases. This CDR3 has 15 residues. Germline-derived CDR1 and CDR2 are SQVTM and ANQGSEA. After removal of 7 bases from V and 7 bases from J, the junction contained 13 bases not matched to a gene. Here the CDR3 reads CSAETSGGLGNTQYF. CDR3 coding DNA: TGCAGCGCGGAAACTAGCGGGGGCCTAGGTAATACGCAGTATTTT.

This clonotype appeared a few times. The V call is TRBV28, the J call TRBJ2-5, with 11 bases fitting TRBD1. Trimming cost V 10 bases and J 0 bases; bases outside gene matches: 4. The CDR3 covers 14 residues. Germline V gives CDR1 MDHEN, CDR2 SYDVKM. CDR3 residues: CATEDRGHQETQYF. CDR3 bases: TGTGCCACCGAGGACAGGGGGCACCAAGAGACCCAGTACTTC.